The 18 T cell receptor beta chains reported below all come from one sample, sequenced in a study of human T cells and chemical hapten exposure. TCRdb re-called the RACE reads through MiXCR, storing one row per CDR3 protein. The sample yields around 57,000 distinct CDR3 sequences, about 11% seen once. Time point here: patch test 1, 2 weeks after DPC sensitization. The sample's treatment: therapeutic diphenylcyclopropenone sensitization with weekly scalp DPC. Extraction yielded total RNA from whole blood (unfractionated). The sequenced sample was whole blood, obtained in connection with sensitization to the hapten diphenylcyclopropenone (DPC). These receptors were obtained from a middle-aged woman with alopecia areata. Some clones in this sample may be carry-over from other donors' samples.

CDR3 DNA: TGCGCCAGCAGCTTGAGGGAAGGGAAAGAGACCCAGTACTTC. Protein sequence: CASSLREGKETQYF. J is TRBJ2-5 and V is TRBV5-1; D gene ambiguous. The CDR3 length is 14 residues. CDR1 and CDR2 from the germline V gene are SGHRS and YFSETQ. The V and J ends lost 1 base and 3 bases respectively, with 10 bases between them.

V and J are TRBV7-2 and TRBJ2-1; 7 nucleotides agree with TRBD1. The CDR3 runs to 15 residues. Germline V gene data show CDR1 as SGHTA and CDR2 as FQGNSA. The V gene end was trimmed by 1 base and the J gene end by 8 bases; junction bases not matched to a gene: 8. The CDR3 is CASSLVTGLGDEQFF. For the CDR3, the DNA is TGTGCCAGCAGCTTAGTGACAGGGCTGGGGGATGAGCAGTTCTTC.

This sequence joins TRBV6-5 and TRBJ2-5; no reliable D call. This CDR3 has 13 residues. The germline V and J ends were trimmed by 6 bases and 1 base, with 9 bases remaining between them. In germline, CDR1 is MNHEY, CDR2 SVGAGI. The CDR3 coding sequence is TGTGCCAGCAGCTCGCACAGCCAAGAGACCCAGTACTTC. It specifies CASSSHSQETQYF.

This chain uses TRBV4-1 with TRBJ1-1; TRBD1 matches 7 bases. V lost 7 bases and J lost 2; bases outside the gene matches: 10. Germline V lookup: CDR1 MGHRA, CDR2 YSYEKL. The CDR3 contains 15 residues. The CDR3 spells CASTGTDSGNTEAFF. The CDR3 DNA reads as TGCGCCAGCACTGGGACAGATAGTGGAAACACTGAAGCTTTCTTT.

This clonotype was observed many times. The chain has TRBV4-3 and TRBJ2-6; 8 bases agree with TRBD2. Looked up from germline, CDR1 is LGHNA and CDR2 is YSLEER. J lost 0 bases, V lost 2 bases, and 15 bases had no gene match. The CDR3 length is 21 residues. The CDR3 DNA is TGCGCCAGCAGCCAAATCGGGGGGGAACACACGGGCCCCTCTGGGGCCAACGTCCTGACTTTC. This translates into CASSQIGGEHTGPSGANVLTF.

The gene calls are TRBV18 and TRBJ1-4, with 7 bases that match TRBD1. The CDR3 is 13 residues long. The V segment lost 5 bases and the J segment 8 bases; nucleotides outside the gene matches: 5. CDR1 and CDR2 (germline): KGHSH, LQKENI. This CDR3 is CASSEGAEEKLFF. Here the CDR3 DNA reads TGTGCCAGCTCAGAGGGGGCCGAGGAAAAACTGTTTTTT.

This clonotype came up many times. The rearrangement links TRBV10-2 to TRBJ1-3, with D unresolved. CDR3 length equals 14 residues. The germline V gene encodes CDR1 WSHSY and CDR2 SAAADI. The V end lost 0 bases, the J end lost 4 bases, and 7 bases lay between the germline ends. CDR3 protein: CASSESGRGNTIYF. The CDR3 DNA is TGCGCCAGCAGTGAGTCAGGGCGCGGAAACACCATATATTTT.

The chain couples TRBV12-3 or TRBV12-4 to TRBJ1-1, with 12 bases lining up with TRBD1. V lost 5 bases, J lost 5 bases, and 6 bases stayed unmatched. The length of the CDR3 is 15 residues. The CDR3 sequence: CASSRDRGQGTEAFF. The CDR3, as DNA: TGTGCCAGCAGTCGGGACAGGGGGCAGGGAACTGAAGCTTTCTTT.

The CDR3 DNA reads as TGTGCCACCAGCGTTCACATAAGGACACCCCATCAGCCCCAGCATTTT. Its protein is CATSVHIRTPHQPQHF. V is TRBV24-1 and J is TRBJ1-5, with D possibly matching TRBD1 (5 bases). Trimming removed 7 bases at V and 5 bases at J, with 20 bases between. CDR1 KGHDR and CDR2 SFDVKD come from the germline V gene. CDR3 length: 16 amino acids.

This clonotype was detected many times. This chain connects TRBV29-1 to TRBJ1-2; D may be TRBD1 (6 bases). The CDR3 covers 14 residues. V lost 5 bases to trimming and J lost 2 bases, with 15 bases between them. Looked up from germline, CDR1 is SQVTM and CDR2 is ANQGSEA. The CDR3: CSVPGTPGNYGYTF. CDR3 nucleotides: TGCAGCGTTCCCGGGACACCAGGGAACTATGGCTACACCTTC. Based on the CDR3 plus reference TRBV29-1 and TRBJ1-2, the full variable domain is SAVISQKPSRDICQRGTSLTIQCQVDSQVTMMFWYRQQPGQSLTLIATANQGSEATYESGFVIDKFPISRPNLTFSTLTVSNMSPEDSSIYLCSVPGTPGNYGYTFGSGTRLTVV.

CDR3 nucleotide sequence: TGTGCCAGCAGTTTACTTAGGACTAGCGTCTACAATGAGCAGTTCTTC. This gives the protein CASSLLRTSVYNEQFF. V gene TRBV28 combines with J gene TRBJ2-1, with 9 bases aligning to TRBD2. Germline CDR1 reads MDHEN; CDR2 reads SYDVKM. J gave up 3 bases and V 2 bases, and 5 bases lay outside the gene matches. This CDR3 spans 16 amino acids.

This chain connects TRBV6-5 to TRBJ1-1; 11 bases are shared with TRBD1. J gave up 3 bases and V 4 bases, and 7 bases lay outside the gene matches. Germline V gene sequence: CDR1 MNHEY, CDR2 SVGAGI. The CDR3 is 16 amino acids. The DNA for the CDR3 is TGTGCCAGCAGTTCGAGGACAGGGGGCACAGACACTGAAGCTTTCTTT. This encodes CASSSRTGGTDTEAFF.

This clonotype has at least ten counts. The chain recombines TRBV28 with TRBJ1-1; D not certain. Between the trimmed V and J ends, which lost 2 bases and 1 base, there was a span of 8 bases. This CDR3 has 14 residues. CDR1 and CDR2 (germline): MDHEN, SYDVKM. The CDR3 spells CASSLGSGNTEAFF. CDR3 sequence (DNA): TGTGCCAGCAGTTTAGGTTCGGGGAACACTGAAGCTTTCTTT. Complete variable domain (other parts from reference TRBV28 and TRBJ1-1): DVKVTQSSRYLVKRTGEKVFLECVQDMDHENMFWYRQDPGLGLRLIYFSYDVKMKEKGDIPEGYSVSREKKERFSLILESASTNQTSMYLCASSLGSGNTEAFFGQGTRLTVV.

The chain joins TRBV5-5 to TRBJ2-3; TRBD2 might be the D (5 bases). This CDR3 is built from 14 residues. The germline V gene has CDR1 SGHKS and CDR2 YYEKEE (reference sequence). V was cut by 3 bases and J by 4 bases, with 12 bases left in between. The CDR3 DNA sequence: TGTGCCAGCAGCTCCCCAGCGGCACCAGATACGCAGTATTTT. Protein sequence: CASSSPAAPDTQYF.

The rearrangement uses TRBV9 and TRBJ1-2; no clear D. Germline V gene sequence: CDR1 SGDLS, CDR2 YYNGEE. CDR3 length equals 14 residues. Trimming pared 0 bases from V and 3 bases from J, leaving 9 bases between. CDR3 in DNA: TGTGCCAGCAGCGTAGGATTGACCGACTATGGCTACACCTTC. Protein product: CASSVGLTDYGYTF.

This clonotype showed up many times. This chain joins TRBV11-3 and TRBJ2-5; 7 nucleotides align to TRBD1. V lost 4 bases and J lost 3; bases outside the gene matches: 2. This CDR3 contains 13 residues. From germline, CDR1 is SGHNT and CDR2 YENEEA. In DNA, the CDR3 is TGTGCCAGCAGCTCGGGACAGAAAGAGACCCAGTACTTC. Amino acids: CASSSGQKETQYF.

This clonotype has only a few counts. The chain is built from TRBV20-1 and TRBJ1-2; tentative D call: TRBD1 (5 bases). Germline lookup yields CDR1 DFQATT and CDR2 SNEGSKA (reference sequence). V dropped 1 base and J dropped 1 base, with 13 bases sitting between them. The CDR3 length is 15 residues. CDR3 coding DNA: TGCAGTGCTAGAGCTTTGGGACGGAATAACTATGGCTACACCTTC. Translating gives CSARALGRNNYGYTF.

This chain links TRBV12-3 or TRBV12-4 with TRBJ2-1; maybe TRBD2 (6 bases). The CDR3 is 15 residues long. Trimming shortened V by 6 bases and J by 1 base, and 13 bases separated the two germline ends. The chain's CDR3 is CASSHGGASYNEQFF. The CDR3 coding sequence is TGTGCCAGCAGCCACGGAGGGGCTTCCTACAATGAGCAGTTCTTC.